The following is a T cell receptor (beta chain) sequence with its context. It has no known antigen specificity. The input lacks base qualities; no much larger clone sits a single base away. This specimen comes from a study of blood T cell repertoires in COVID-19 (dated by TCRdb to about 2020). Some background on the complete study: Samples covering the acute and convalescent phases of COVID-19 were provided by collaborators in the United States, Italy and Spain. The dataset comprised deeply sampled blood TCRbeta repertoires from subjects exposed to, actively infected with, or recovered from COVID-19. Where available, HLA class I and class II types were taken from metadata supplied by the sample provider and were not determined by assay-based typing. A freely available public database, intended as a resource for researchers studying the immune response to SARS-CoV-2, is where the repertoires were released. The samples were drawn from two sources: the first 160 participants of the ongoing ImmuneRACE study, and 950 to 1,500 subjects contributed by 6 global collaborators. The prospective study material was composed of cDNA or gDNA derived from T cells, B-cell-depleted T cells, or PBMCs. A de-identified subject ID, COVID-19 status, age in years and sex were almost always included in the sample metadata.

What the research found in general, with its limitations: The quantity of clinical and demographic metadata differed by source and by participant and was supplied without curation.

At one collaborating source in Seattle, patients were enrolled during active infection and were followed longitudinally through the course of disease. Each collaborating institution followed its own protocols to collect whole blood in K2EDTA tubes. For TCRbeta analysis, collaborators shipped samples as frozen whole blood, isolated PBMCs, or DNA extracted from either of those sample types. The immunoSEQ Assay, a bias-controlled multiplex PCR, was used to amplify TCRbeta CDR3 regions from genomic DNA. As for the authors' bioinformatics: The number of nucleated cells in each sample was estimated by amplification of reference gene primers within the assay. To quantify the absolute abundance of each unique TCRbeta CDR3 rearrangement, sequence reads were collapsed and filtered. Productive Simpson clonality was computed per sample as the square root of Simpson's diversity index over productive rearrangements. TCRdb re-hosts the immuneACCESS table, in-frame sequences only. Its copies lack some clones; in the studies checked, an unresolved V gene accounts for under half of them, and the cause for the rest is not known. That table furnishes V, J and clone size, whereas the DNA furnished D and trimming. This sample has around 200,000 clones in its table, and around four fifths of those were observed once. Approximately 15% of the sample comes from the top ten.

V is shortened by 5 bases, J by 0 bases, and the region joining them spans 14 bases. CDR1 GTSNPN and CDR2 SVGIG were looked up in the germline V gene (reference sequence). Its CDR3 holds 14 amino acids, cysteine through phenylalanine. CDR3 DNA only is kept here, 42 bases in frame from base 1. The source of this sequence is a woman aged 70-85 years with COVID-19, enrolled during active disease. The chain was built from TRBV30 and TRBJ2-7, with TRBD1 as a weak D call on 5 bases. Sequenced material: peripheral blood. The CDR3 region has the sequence CAWAQGSGSYEQYF. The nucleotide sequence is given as TGTGCCTGGGCGCAGGGATCGGGCTCCTACGAGCAGTACTTC.